The 25 T cell receptor beta chains below were found in one sample sequenced in a study of blood T cell repertoires in COVID-19. The repertoire was sequenced with immunoSEQ multiplex PCR; TCRdb's copy has only in-frame clones and lacks some. The sample lists 140,000 or so clones, approximately 86% seen once, with 1.5% to 2% in the top ten. The source material was peripheral blood. The receptors were sampled from a man aged 70 or older with acute or convalescent COVID-19.

V and J are TRBV3-1 (or the pseudogene TRBV3-2) and TRBJ1-2; D might be TRBD1 (6 bases). Per germline, CDR1 LGHDT and CDR2 YNNKEL (reference sequence). The CDR3 has 15 amino acids. V was shortened by 4 bases and J by 2 bases, with 14 bases between the two germline ends. The CDR3 coding sequence is TGTGCCAGCAGCCCTATGGGGGGGCGGAACTATGGCTACACCTTC. This codes for CASSPMGGRNYGYTF.

The chain employs TRBV3-1 (or the pseudogene TRBV3-2) and TRBJ2-4; unclear D gene. Trimming left V 4 bases short and J 4 bases short, with 11 bases between. CDR3 length: 14 residues. Germline CDR1 LGHDT, CDR2 YNNKEL (reference sequence). The CDR3 DNA sequence: TGTGCCAGCAGCCCCGTATCTCCGAAAAACATTCAGTACTTC. This gives the protein CASSPVSPKNIQYF.

The chain links TRBV2 to TRBJ1-4; D is possibly TRBD1 (6 bases). CDR1 and CDR2 from the germline V gene are SNHLY and FYNNEI. The CDR3 loop spans 14 amino acids. The V gene lost 0 bases and the J gene lost 8 bases, with 10 bases spanning the gap. CDR3 in amino acids: CASSEAQGVEKLFF. In DNA, the CDR3 is TGTGCCAGCAGTGAAGCACAGGGAGTAGAAAAACTGTTTTTT. Full variable domain (remainder filled in from reference TRBV2 and TRBJ1-4): EPEVTQTPSHQVTQMGQEVILRCVPISNHLYFYWYRQILGQKVEFLVSFYNNEISEKSEIFDDQFSVERPDGSNFTLKIRSTKLEDSAMYFCASSEAQGVEKLFFGSGTQLSVL.

The CDR3 here is CASSTPGSGSYEQYF. The CDR3 DNA reads TGTGCCAGTAGTACCCCGGGGAGCGGCTCCTACGAGCAGTACTTC. J is TRBJ2-7 and V is TRBV19; weak D call: TRBD2 (5 bases). This CDR3 is built from 15 residues. Per the germline V gene, CDR1 is LNHDA and CDR2 is SQIVND (reference sequence). V was cut by 4 bases and J by 0 bases, with 13 bases left in between.

This sequence joins TRBV2 and TRBJ1-1; D uncertain. V was trimmed by 7 bases and J by 4 bases, leaving 16 bases between them. The CDR3 is made up of 14 amino acids. Germline-derived CDR1 and CDR2 are SNHLY and FYNNEI. The CDR3 reads CASTVTSPGTEAFF. The CDR3 bases are TGTGCCAGCACCGTGACCTCCCCAGGCACTGAAGCTTTCTTT.

This sequence joins TRBV12-5 and TRBJ1-6, with 8 bases identical to TRBD1. The CDR3 totals 15 residues. V trimming: 1 base; J trimming: 7 bases; junction bases outside the gene matches: 3. The germline V gene has CDR1 LGHNT and CDR2 FRNRAP. Written as DNA, the CDR3 is TGTGCTAGTGGTTTGGGTACAGGGGGGAATTCACCCCTCCACTTT. This encodes CASGLGTGGNSPLHF.

The chain joins TRBV12-3 or TRBV12-4 to TRBJ2-1; no definite D call. The V end was cut by 8 bases, the J end by 6 bases, with 11 bases between. The CDR3 extends over 12 amino acids. CDR3 DNA sequence: TGTGCCAGCTCCGGTCCTGTCAATGAGCAGTTCTTC. It specifies CASSGPVNEQFF.

The V call is TRBV10-1, the J call TRBJ2-3; 9 bases are a match to TRBD1. Germline assignment: CDR1 WNHNN and CDR2 SYGVQD (reference sequence). This CDR3 has 15 residues. After removal of 2 bases from V and 4 bases from J, the junction contained 4 bases not matched to a gene. Here the CDR3 reads CASSETGGASDTQYF. The CDR3 DNA reads as TGCGCCAGCAGTGAGACAGGGGGCGCTTCAGATACGCAGTATTTT.

The chain combines TRBV28 with TRBJ2-1; D unresolved. Trimming took off 1 base at V and 10 bases at J, with 8 bases between the two ends. The germline V gene has CDR1 MDHEN and CDR2 SYDVKM. The CDR3 length is 12 residues. The DNA for the CDR3 is TGTGCCAGCAGTTTATTAACTCCGGAGCAGTTCTTC. It specifies CASSLLTPEQFF.

The chain carries TRBV9 and TRBJ2-1, with 7 bases matching TRBD1. With 3 bases clipped from V and 6 bases from J, the junction kept 12 bases outside the gene matches. The CDR3 sequence is 16 residues long. The germline V gene has CDR1 SGDLS and CDR2 YYNGEE. CDR3 in amino acids: CASSAEDRVFSNEQFF. For the CDR3, the DNA is TGTGCCAGCAGCGCAGAAGACAGGGTATTTAGCAATGAGCAGTTCTTC. The whole variable domain, filled in from reference TRBV9 and TRBJ2-1, reads DSGVTQTPKHLITATGQRVTLRCSPRSGDLSVYWYQQSLDQGLQFLIQYYNGEERAKGNILERFSAQQFPDLHSELNLSSLELGDSALYFCASSAEDRVFSNEQFFGPGTRLTVL.

The chain uses TRBV6-5 and TRBJ1-1, with D possibly being TRBD1 (6 bases). This CDR3 spans 15 amino acids. Germline values: CDR1 MNHEY, CDR2 SVGAGI. V lost 5 bases, J lost 1 base, and 14 bases lay in between. The DNA of the CDR3 is TGTGCCAGCAGTCCCCCCACAGGGCAGAACACTGAAGCTTTCTTT. This gives the protein CASSPPTGQNTEAFF.

The chain has TRBV19 and TRBJ1-1; tentatively, D is TRBD1 (5 bases). This CDR3 spans 13 amino acids. The germline gives CDR1 LNHDA, CDR2 SQIVND (reference sequence). V lost 3 bases and J 1 base, leaving 6 bases between the germline ends. The CDR3 DNA is TGTGCCAGTAGTATGGGGGGGAACACTGAAGCTTTCTTT. Translation gives CASSMGGNTEAFF.

This rearrangement joins TRBV6-5 to TRBJ1-6; possibly TRBD1 for D (6 bases). The CDR3 is 14 residues long. Trimming took 6 bases from V and 8 from J, leaving 14 bases between them. Germline V gene sequence: CDR1 MNHEY, CDR2 SVGAGI. The chain's CDR3 is CASRLGGWDSPLHF. The CDR3 DNA is TGTGCCAGCAGGCTAGGGGGTTGGGATTCACCCCTCCACTTT.

V gene TRBV12-3 or TRBV12-4 combines with J gene TRBJ1-2; no clear D. The CDR3 contains 13 residues. Trimming took 4 bases from V and 5 from J, leaving 11 bases between them. CDR3 sequence: CASSSVRFYGYTF. CDR3 DNA: TGTGCCAGCAGTTCGGTGAGATTTTATGGCTACACCTTC.

The chain combines TRBV19 with TRBJ1-1; the D gene is possibly TRBD1 (5 bases). With 5 bases removed from V and 1 base from J, the gap between germline ends came to 17 bases. The CDR3 length is 16 residues. Germline V lookup: CDR1 LNHDA, CDR2 SQIVND (reference sequence). CDR3 DNA: TGTGCCAGTAGTTTTTCCAGGACACAATGGAACACTGAAGCTTTCTTT. Its protein product is CASSFSRTQWNTEAFF.

The chain employs TRBV5-4 and TRBJ1-1, with TRBD1 matching 7 bases. Germline lookup yields CDR1 SGHNT and CDR2 YYREEE (reference sequence). V was clipped by 0 bases and J by 5 bases; unmatched bases: 4. The CDR3 is 14 residues long. CDR3 in amino acids: CASSLGDSLTEAFF. In DNA form, the CDR3 reads TGTGCCAGCAGCTTGGGGGACAGCCTTACTGAAGCTTTCTTT.

J is TRBJ1-1 and V is TRBV30; tentative D call: TRBD1 (5 bases). The ends were cut back, 0 bases at V and 3 bases at J, with 11 bases in the middle. CDR1 and CDR2 (germline): GTSNPN, SVGIG (reference sequence). This CDR3 is built from 14 residues. The CDR3 spells CAWSVGRVYTEAFF. CDR3 DNA: TGTGCCTGGAGTGTGGGCAGGGTCTACACTGAAGCTTTCTTT.

The rearrangement joins TRBV7-6 to TRBJ2-1; 9 positions agree with TRBD1. Unmatched junction bases numbered 13, after V lost 1 base and J lost 3 bases. Germline values: CDR1 SGHVS, CDR2 FNYEAQ. The length of the CDR3 is 19 residues. CDR3 protein: CASSLGWGDRVPHYNEQFF. The CDR3, as DNA: TGTGCCAGCAGCTTAGGTTGGGGGGACAGGGTCCCCCACTACAATGAGCAGTTCTTC.

The chain joins TRBV28 to TRBJ2-7; TRBD2 agrees at 7 bases. Germline V lookup: CDR1 MDHEN, CDR2 SYDVKM. Trimming removed 1 base from V and 1 base from J; junction bases left unmatched: 7. This CDR3 is built from 16 residues. CDR3 sequence (DNA): TGTGCCAGCAGTTTATTCCCTCCTAGCGGATCCTACGAGCAGTACTTC. Its translation: CASSLFPPSGSYEQYF.

This sequence joins TRBV6-1 and TRBJ2-1; perhaps TRBD1 as D (6 bases). Germline V lookup: CDR1 MNHNS, CDR2 SASEGT. Trimming pared 0 bases from V and 9 bases from J, leaving 18 bases between. This CDR3 is built from 16 residues. CDR3 sequence: CASSEAGATLRPEQFF. As DNA, the CDR3 is TGTGCCAGCAGTGAAGCGGGGGCGACTTTGCGCCCTGAGCAGTTCTTC.

The chain joins TRBV6-5 to TRBJ2-7; 8 bases fit TRBD1. The CDR3 consists of 14 residues. The ends lost 6 bases at V and 4 bases at J; junction bases unmatched: 8. Germline V gives CDR1 MNHEY, CDR2 SVGAGI. The CDR3 coding sequence is TGTGCCAGCAGGCCAGGGGGCTCTGAGTACGAGCAGTACTTC. Translation gives CASRPGGSEYEQYF.

This rearrangement joins TRBV7-6 to TRBJ2-7; a possible D gene is TRBD2 (6 bases). The CDR3 runs to 18 residues. Germline-derived CDR1 and CDR2 are SGHVS and FNYEAQ. V gave up 0 bases and J gave up 2 bases, with 20 bases separating them. CDR3 amino acids: CASSLAPGRDEGTYEQYF. CDR3 DNA: TGTGCCAGCAGCTTAGCACCTGGGCGGGATGAAGGAACCTACGAGCAGTACTTC.

The chain's CDR3 is CASSVGGGDYNEQFF. The CDR3 bases are TGTGCCAGCAGCGTAGGAGGGGGGGACTACAATGAGCAGTTCTTC. The V and J genes are TRBV9 and TRBJ2-1; D is possibly TRBD2 (7 bases). CDR3 length equals 15 residues. The V end lost 0 bases, the J end lost 3 bases, and 10 bases lay between the germline ends. Germline CDR1 and CDR2: SGDLS and YYNGEE.

The rearrangement uses TRBV5-1 and TRBJ1-2; D uncertain. The V gene lost 0 bases and the J gene lost 5 bases, with 11 bases spanning the gap. Germline V lookup: CDR1 SGHRS, CDR2 YFSETQ. The CDR3 spans 14 residues. The CDR3 spells CASSLVGSLYGYTF. The CDR3 nucleotides read TGCGCCAGCAGCTTGGTGGGCAGTCTTTATGGCTACACCTTC.

The chain is built from TRBV19 and TRBJ1-1; possibly TRBD1 for D (6 bases). From germline, CDR1 is LNHDA and CDR2 SQIVND (reference sequence). Trimming left V 6 bases short and J 4 bases short, with 12 bases between. The CDR3 contains 13 residues. DNA for the CDR3: TGTGCCAGTAGACGAGACAGGATCACTGAAGCTTTCTTT. Protein sequence: CASRRDRITEAFF.